This T cell receptor beta chain comes out of a study of beta chain features in type 1 diabetes. Findings and caveats of the study: Insertion counts at VDJ junctions were lower in type 1 diabetes patients, who also showed more deletions there. Among patients, naive, central memory and Treg TCRB repertoires appeared more similar than among healthy donors. Patients with Type 1 diabetes showed moderately but significantly shorter TCRB CDR3s in all four CD4+ subsets.

This CDR3 has 18 amino acids. The germline CDR1 and CDR2 sequences are SGDLS and YYNGEE. V dropped 0 bases and J dropped 7; count of bases not matched to a gene: 14. Every isolated RNA sample was fully reverse transcribed, so sequencing captured expressed TCRB transcripts. Data came from immunoSEQ multiplex PCR; TCRdb stores just in-frame clones and leaves some out. The data show about 160,000 clones, 7.5% to 10% seen once. Markers CD45RO/CCR7/CD25/CD127/CD95/CD27 served to sort CD4+ naive, central memory, regulatory and stem cell-like memory cells. As regards this clone: Antigen specificity is unknown.

The specimen was central memory CD4+ T cells from blood. This sequence was found in a woman under 30 in good health. The chain is built from TRBV9 and TRBJ2-1, with TRBD2 identical over 9 bases. The CDR3 DNA reads as TGTGCCAGCAGCGTAGTCCCCTCCTTCGCTAGCGGGGCTAATGAGCAGTTCTTC. This codes for CASSVVPSFASGANEQFF.